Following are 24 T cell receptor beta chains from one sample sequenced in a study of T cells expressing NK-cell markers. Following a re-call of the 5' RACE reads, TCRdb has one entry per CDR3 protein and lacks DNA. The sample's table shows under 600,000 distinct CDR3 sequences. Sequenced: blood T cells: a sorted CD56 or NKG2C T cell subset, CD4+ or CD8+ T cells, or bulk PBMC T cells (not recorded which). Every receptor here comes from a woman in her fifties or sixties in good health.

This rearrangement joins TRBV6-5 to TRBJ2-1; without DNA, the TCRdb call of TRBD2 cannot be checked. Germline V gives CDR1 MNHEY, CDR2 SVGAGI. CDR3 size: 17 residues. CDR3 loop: CASSSAPGLLYGDEQFF.

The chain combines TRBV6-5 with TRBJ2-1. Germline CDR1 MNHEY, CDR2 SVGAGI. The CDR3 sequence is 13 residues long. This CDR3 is CASSYTGNNEQFF.

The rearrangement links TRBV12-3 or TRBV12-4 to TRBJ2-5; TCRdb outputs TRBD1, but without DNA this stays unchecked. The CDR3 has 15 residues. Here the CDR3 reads CASSLQGAGRETQYF.

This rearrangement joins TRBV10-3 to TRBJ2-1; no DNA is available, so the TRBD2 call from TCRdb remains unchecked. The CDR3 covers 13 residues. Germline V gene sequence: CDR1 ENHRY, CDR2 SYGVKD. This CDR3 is CAIKVAGENEQFF.

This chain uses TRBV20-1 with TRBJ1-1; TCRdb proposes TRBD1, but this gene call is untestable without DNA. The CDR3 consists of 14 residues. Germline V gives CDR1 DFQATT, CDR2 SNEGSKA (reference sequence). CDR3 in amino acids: CSARRGNANTEAFF.

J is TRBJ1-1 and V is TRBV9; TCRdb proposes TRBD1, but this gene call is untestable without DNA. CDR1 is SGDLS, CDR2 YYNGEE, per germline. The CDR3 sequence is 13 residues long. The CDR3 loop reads CASTPDLVTEAFF.

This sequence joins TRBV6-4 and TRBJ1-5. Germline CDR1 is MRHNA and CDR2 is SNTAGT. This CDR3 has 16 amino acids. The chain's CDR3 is CASSDSRSYSNQPQHF.

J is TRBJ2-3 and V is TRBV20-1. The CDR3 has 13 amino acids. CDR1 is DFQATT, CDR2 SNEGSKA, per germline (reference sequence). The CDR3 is CSASPGLRDTQYF.

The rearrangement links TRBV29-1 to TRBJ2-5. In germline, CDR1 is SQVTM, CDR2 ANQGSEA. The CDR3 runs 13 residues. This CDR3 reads CSAEIIQGETQYF.

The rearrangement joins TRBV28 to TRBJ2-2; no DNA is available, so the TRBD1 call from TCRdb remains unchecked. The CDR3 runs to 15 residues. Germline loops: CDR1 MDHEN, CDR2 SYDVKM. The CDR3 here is CASSWTGTGPGELFF.

The CDR3 loop is CASSLIPGTSGRGTYNEQFF. The chain carries TRBV7-9 and TRBJ2-1; TCRdb returns TRBD2, unconfirmable since there is no DNA. The CDR3 is made up of 20 amino acids. Germline V gene lookup returns CDR1 SEHNR and CDR2 FQNEAQ (reference sequence). Complete variable domain (other parts from reference TRBV7-9 and TRBJ2-1): DTGVSQNPRHKITKRGQNVTFRCDPISEHNRLYWYRQTLGQGPEFLTYFQNEAQLEKSRLLSDRFSAERPKGSFSTLEIQRTEQGDSAMYLCASSLIPGTSGRGTYNEQFFGPGTRLTVL.

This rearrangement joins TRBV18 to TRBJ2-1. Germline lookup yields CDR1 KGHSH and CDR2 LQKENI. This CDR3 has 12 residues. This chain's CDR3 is CASSRRTNEQFF.

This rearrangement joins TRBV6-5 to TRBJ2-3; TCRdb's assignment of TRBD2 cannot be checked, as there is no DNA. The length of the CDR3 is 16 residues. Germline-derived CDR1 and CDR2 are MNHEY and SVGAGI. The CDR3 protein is CASSYLSGSGTDTQYF.

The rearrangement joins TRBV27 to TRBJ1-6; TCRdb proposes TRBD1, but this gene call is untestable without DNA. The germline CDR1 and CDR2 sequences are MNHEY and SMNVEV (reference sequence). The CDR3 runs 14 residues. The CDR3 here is CASSFRDRGSPLHF.

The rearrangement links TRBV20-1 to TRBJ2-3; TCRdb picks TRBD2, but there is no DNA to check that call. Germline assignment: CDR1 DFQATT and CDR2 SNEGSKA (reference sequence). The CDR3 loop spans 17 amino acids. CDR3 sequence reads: CSAREPPPGGNTDTQYF.

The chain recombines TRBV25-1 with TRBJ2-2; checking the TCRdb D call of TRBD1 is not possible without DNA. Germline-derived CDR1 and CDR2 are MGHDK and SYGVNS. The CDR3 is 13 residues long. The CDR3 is CASSGILTGELFF.

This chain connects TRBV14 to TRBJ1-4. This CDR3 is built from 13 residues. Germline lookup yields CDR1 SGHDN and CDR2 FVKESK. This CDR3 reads CASSIGPNEKLFF.

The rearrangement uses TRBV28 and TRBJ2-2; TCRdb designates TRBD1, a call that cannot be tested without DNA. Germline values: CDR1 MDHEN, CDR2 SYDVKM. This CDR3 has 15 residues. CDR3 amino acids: CASSPRTGRTGELFF.

The CDR3 loop reads CASSPPDRQGQFF. The chain carries TRBV4-1 and TRBJ2-1; TCRdb outputs TRBD1, but without DNA this stays unchecked. CDR1 MGHRA and CDR2 YSYEKL come from the germline V gene. The CDR3 consists of 13 residues.

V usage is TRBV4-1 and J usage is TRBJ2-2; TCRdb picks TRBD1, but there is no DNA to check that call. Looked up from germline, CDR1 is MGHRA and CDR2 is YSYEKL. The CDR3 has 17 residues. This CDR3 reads CASSQAHTGGRGGELFF.

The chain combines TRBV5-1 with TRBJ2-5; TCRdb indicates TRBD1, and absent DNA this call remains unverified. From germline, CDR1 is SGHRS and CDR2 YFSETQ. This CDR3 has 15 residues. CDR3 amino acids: CASSEDRTYQETQYF.

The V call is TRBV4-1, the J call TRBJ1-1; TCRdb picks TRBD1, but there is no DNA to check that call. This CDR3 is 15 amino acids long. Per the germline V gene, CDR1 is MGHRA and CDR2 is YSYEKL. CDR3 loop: CASSRRTGKDTEAFF.

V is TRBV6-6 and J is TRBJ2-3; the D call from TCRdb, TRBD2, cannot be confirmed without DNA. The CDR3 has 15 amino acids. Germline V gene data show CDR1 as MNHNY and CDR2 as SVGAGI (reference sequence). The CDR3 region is CASRPQAGVTDTQYF.

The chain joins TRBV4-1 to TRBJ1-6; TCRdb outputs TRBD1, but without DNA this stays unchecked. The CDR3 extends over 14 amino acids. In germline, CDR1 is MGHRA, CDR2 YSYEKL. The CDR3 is CASSQLGRGSPLHF.